This T cell receptor beta chain was identified in a study of blood T cell repertoires in COVID-19. There are 14 residues in the CDR3. The trim removed 4 bases at V and 8 bases at J, leaving 10 bases unmatched. CDR1 and CDR2 from the germline V gene are SGHKS and YYEKEE (reference sequence). Assay: immunoSEQ multiplex PCR; the TCRdb copy retains only in-frame clones and omits some. The table shows 130,000 to 150,000 clones, with 81% occurring only once. This receptor was taken from a human donor in a cohort sampled during active COVID-19. The chain has TRBV5-5 and TRBJ1-2; 8 bases are a match to TRBD1. The specimen was peripheral blood. CDR3 protein: CASSGYPGQAGYTF. CDR3 bases: TGTGCCAGCAGCGGTTACCCGGGACAGGCGGGCTACACCTTC.